The 16 T cell receptor beta chains below were found in one sample sequenced in a study of blood T cell repertoires in COVID-19. TCRdb keeps only in-frame clones here, not all; method: immunoSEQ multiplex PCR. The sample carries fewer than 250,000 clones, 80% to 85% recorded once. Sequenced input: peripheral blood. Receptor source: a human donor in a cohort sampled during active COVID-19.

The rearrangement joins TRBV3-1 (or the pseudogene TRBV3-2) to TRBJ1-2; no clear D gene. The CDR3 totals 11 residues. V was pared by 3 bases and J by 8 bases, with 7 bases between. The germline gives CDR1 LGHDT, CDR2 YNNKEL (reference sequence). As DNA, the CDR3 is TGTGCCAGCAGCCAGTCTTTAGGCTACACCTTC. Translation: CASSQSLGYTF.

The V call is TRBV19, the J call TRBJ2-2; 8 nucleotides match TRBD2. Germline V gene lookup returns CDR1 LNHDA and CDR2 SQIVND (reference sequence). V lost 11 bases, J lost 6 bases, and 11 bases stayed unmatched. The CDR3 runs to 14 residues. The CDR3 region has the DNA TGTGCCGCGGGGAGCGGGAGTGGGTCCGGGGAGCTGTTTTTT. Residues: CAAGSGSGSGELFF.

The rearrangement joins TRBV9 to TRBJ1-3; no definite D call. The CDR3 length is 14 residues. Looked up from germline, CDR1 is SGDLS and CDR2 is YYNGEE. V was trimmed by 3 bases and J by 3 bases, leaving 10 bases between them. The CDR3 coding sequence is TGTGCCAGCAGCGGCCGAACTCTTGGAAACACCATATATTTT. It codes for CASSGRTLGNTIYF.

J is TRBJ2-1 and V is TRBV10-3; 11 positions match TRBD2. Per the germline V gene, CDR1 is ENHRY and CDR2 is SYGVKD. This CDR3 has 16 residues. With 8 bases clipped from V and 5 bases from J, the junction kept 11 bases outside the gene matches. The CDR3 loop is CAISPHLAGGNNEQFF. The DNA for the CDR3 is TGTGCCATCTCGCCCCACCTAGCGGGGGGCAACAATGAGCAGTTCTTC.

This rearrangement joins TRBV18 to TRBJ1-5; 7 nucleotides agree with TRBD1. This CDR3 contains 15 residues. The V gene's germline CDR1 is KGHSH and CDR2 LQKENI. With 3 bases clipped from V and 4 bases from J, the junction kept 6 bases outside the gene matches. The DNA for the CDR3 is TGTGCCAGCTCACCCCGGGACAGTGGAAATCAGCCCCAGCATTTT. Residues: CASSPRDSGNQPQHF.

This chain connects TRBV6-6 to TRBJ2-6, with 8 bases fitting TRBD2. The germline gives CDR1 MNHNY, CDR2 SVGAGI (reference sequence). The CDR3 is 16 amino acids. V shed 5 bases, J shed 1 base, and the junction held 4 bases outside the gene matches. CDR3 in DNA: TGTGCCAGCAGTCCGGTAGCGGGATCTGGGGCCAACGTCCTGACTTTC. Translating it yields CASSPVAGSGANVLTF.

The gene calls are TRBV28 and TRBJ2-2; TRBD1 agrees at 10 bases. In germline, CDR1 is MDHEN, CDR2 SYDVKM. The CDR3 runs 16 residues. Trimming removed 8 bases from V and 7 bases from J; junction bases left unmatched: 13. CDR3 coding DNA: TGTGCCAGCTCCCACCCCGGGACAGGGGCGCTCGGGGAGCTGTTTTTT. This sequence encodes CASSHPGTGALGELFF.

CDR3 sequence: CSVEGLALTDTQYF. In nucleotides, the CDR3 is TGCAGCGTTGAGGGCCTAGCGCTCACAGATACGCAGTATTTT. J is TRBJ2-3 and V is TRBV29-1; possibly TRBD2 for D (6 bases). Trimming left V 3 bases short and J 2 bases short, with 12 bases between. Germline CDR1 reads SQVTM; CDR2 reads ANQGSEA. This CDR3 spans 14 amino acids.

The chain joins TRBV2 to TRBJ2-7, with 8 bases that match TRBD1. Germline V CDR1 and CDR2: SNHLY, FYNNEI. This CDR3 region has 12 residues. V was pared by 5 bases and J by 12 bases, with 9 bases of the junction left unmatched. In DNA, the CDR3 is TGTGCCAGCAGTTGGGCAGGGGGCGAATTGTACGTC. Translated, it gives CASSWAGGELYV.

The V and J genes are TRBV28 and TRBJ2-3; weak D call: TRBD2 (6 bases). This CDR3 is 15 amino acids long. V lost 2 bases and J lost 8, with 17 bases in between. Germline V gene lookup returns CDR1 MDHEN and CDR2 SYDVKM. CDR3 DNA: TGTGCCAGCAGTTTAAGGACTAACCCCCCAGCTACGCAGTATTTT. Translating gives CASSLRTNPPATQYF.

CDR3 sequence (DNA): TGTGCCAGACCTAAGGTAGCGGGGGGGCCGGATGAGCAGTTCTTC. Its protein is CARPKVAGGPDEQFF. The gene calls are TRBV2 and TRBJ2-1; TRBD2 matches 11 bases. The V gene's germline CDR1 is SNHLY and CDR2 FYNNEI. The CDR3 covers 15 residues. V was pared by 9 bases and J by 8 bases, with 12 bases of the junction left unmatched.

The chain couples TRBV10-2 to TRBJ1-1; 7 bases agree with TRBD1. Per the germline V gene, CDR1 is WSHSY and CDR2 is SAAADI. The CDR3 length is 14 residues. The V segment lost 5 bases and the J segment 4 bases; nucleotides outside the gene matches: 7. CDR3 loop: CASSRQGMGTEAFF. In nucleotides, the CDR3 is TGCGCCAGCAGTAGACAGGGTATGGGCACTGAAGCTTTCTTT.

The chain has TRBV6-4 and TRBJ2-2, with 12 bases that match TRBD2. Germline CDR1 is MRHNA and CDR2 is SNTAGT. This CDR3 comprises 15 residues. Trimming cost V 5 bases and J 7 bases; bases outside gene matches: 5. In nucleotides, the CDR3 is TGTGCCAGCAGTCAGACTAGCGGGAGTATCGGGGAGCTGTTTTTT. This sequence encodes CASSQTSGSIGELFF.

The chain is built from TRBV4-1 and TRBJ2-3; 8 bases fit TRBD2. The CDR3 has 15 residues. The germline V gene has CDR1 MGHRA and CDR2 YSYEKL. With 4 bases clipped from V and 2 bases from J, the junction kept 5 bases outside the gene matches. CDR3 in DNA: TGCGCCAGCAGCCCTCATAGCGGGGCCACAGATACGCAGTATTTT. Translating it yields CASSPHSGATDTQYF.

The chain combines TRBV9 with TRBJ1-1; the match to TRBD1 covers 7 bases. This CDR3 has 14 residues. With V trimmed by 4 bases and J by 0 bases, 3 bases remained unmatched. CDR1 is SGDLS, CDR2 YYNGEE, per germline. Here the CDR3 reads CASSPGQVNTEAFF. CDR3 bases: TGTGCCAGCAGCCCTGGACAGGTGAACACTGAAGCTTTCTTT.

The V call is TRBV19, the J call TRBJ2-1; possible D gene TRBD2, 5 bases. This CDR3 is built from 12 residues. V was cut by 4 bases and J by 8 bases, with 9 bases left in between. In germline, CDR1 is LNHDA, CDR2 SQIVND (reference sequence). The CDR3 nucleotides are TGTGCCAGTAGTAACACTAGAGATGAGCAGTTCTTC. This gives the protein CASSNTRDEQFF.